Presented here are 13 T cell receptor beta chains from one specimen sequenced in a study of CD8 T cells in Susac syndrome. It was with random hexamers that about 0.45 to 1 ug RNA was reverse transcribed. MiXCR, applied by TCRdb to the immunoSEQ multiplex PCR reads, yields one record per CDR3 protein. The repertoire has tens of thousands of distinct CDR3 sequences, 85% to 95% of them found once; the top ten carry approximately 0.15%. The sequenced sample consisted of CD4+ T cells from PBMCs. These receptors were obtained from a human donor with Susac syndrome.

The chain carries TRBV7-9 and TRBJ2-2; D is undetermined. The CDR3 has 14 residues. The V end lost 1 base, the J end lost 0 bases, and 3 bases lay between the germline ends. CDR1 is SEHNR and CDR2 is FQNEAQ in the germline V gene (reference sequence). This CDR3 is CASSLDTNTGELFF. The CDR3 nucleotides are TGTGCCAGCAGCTTAGACACGAACACCGGGGAGCTGTTTTTT.

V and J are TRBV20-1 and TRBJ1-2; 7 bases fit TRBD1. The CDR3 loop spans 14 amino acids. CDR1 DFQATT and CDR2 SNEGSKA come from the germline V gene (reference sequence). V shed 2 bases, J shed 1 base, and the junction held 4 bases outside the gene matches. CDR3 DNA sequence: TGCAGTGCTAGACTCCGACAGGGTAACTATGGCTACACCTTC. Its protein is CSARLRQGNYGYTF.

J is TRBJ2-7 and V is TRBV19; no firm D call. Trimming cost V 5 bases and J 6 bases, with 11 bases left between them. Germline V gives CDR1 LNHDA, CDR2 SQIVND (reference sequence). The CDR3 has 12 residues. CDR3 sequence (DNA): TGTGCCAGTAGTGCGTCCCTCGGCGAGCAGTACTTC. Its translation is CASSASLGEQYF.

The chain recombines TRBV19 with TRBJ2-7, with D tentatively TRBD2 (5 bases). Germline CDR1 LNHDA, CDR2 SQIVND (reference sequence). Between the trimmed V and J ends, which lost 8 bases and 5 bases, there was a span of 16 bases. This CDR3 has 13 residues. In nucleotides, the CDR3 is TGTGCCAGTGGTGACACTGTCGGGGACGAGCAGTACTTC. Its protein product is CASGDTVGDEQYF.

The CDR3 is CASSQTGQGGTEAFF. CDR3 DNA: TGTGCCAGCAGCCAAACCGGACAGGGAGGGACTGAAGCTTTCTTT. The chain recombines TRBV14 with TRBJ1-1; 8 bases match TRBD1. Germline-derived CDR1 and CDR2 are SGHDN and FVKESK. J lost 5 bases, V lost 2 bases, and 7 bases had no gene match. This CDR3 is built from 15 residues. Looking up the rest from reference TRBV14 and TRBJ1-1 gives the full variable domain: EAGVTQFPSHSVIEKGQTVTLRCDPISGHDNLYWYRRVMGKEIKFLLHFVKESKQDESGMPNNRFLAERTGGTYSTLKVQPAELEDSGVYFCASSQTGQGGTEAFFGQGTRLTVV.

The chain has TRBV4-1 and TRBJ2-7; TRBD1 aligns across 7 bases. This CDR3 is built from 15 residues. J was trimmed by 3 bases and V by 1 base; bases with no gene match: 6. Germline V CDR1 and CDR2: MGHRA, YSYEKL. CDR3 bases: TGCGCCAGCAGCCAAGCCGGGACAGTTAACTACGAGCAGTACTTC. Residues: CASSQAGTVNYEQYF.

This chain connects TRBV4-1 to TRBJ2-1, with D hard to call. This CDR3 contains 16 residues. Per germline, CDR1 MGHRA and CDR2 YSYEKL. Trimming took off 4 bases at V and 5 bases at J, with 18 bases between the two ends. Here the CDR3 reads CASSRRVRTPDNEQFF. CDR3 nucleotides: TGCGCCAGCAGCCGCCGCGTCAGGACCCCGGACAATGAGCAGTTCTTC.

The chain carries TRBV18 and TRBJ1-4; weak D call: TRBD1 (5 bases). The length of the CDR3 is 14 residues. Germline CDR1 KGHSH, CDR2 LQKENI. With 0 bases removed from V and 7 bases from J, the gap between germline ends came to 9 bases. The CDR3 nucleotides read TGTGCCAGCTCACCACCAGGGGCTGGTGAAAAACTGTTTTTT. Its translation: CASSPPGAGEKLFF.

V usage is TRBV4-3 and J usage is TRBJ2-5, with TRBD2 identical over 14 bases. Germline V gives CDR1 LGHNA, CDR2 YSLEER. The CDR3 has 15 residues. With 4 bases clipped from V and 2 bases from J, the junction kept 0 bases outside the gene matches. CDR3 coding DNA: TGCGCCAGCAGCCGACTAGCGGGGGGGCAAGAGACCCAGTACTTC. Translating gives CASSRLAGGQETQYF.

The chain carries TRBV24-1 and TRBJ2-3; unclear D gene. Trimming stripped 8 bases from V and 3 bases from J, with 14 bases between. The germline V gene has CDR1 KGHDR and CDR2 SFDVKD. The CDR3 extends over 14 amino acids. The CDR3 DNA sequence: TGTGCCACCAACGGCGCACAGAGAACAGATACGCAGTATTTT. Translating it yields CATNGAQRTDTQYF.

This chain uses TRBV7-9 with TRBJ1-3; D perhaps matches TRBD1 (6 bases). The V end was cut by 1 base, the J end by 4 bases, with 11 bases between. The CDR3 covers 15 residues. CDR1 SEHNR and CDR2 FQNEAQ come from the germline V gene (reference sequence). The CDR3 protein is CASSLEVTGGNTIYF. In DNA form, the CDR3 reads TGTGCCAGCAGCTTAGAGGTGACAGGAGGAAACACCATATATTTT.

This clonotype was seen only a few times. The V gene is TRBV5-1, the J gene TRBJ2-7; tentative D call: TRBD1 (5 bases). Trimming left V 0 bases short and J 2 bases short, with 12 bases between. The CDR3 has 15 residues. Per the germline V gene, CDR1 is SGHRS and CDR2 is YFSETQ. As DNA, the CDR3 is TGCGCCAGCAGCTTGGAAGGGGATTTAGCCTACGAGCAGTACTTC. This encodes CASSLEGDLAYEQYF.

The CDR3: CASSLLAIQETQYF. DNA for the CDR3: TGCGCCAGCAGCTTACTAGCGATTCAAGAGACCCAGTACTTC. V usage is TRBV4-1 and J usage is TRBJ2-5; 7 bases are shared with TRBD2. The V and J ends lost 5 bases and 2 bases, in that order; junction bases with no gene match: 5. The V gene's germline CDR1 is MGHRA and CDR2 YSYEKL. This CDR3 is 14 amino acids long.